The sequence of this T cell receptor (beta chain) was determined in a study of T cells after yellow fever vaccination. Study-wide context: Fractions containing few cells were prepared with SMART-Seq v4 Ultra Low Input. Study observations and caveats: After the booster, approximately 96% of CD4 and approximately 87% of CD8 primary-response clones were re-detected. The secondary response peaked faster, at day 5 versus 15, but was weaker.

The V gene's germline CDR1 is MNHEY and CDR2 SMNVEV (reference sequence). The V gene lost 5 bases and the J gene lost 5 bases, with 18 bases spanning the gap. The CDR3 extends over 15 amino acids. Turning to this clonotype: What it binds is not known.

Making TCR cDNA involved 5'RACE template switching, which added UMIs and a universal primer site. TCRdb re-called the 5' RACE reads with MiXCR, one entry per CDR3 protein. Found here are 550,000 or so distinct CDR3 sequences, roughly 19% of them singletons; the top ten hold roughly 13%. The chain joins TRBV27 to TRBJ1-1, with D uncertain. The clonotype originates from a man in his thirties or forties who received the YFV17D yellow fever vaccine. Material: PBMCs, obtained 15 days after the yellow fever booster vaccination. The CDR3 DNA reads as TGTGCCAGCAGTCCGACAAGAACCCCAGGAACTGAAGCTTTCTTT. Encoded protein: CASSPTRTPGTEAFF.